Each of the 15 T cell receptor beta chains below was sequenced from the same sample in a study of PD-1 blockade in classical Hodgkin lymphoma. Assay used: immunoSEQ multiplex PCR; TCRdb lists only in-frame clones, some missing. Seen here are under 30,000 clones, roughly nine tenths observed once, and the top ten hold around 3.8%. Time point given: newly diagnosed, previously untreated cHL patient sample. Sequencing input: peripheral blood mononuclear cells (PBMCs). All receptors derive from a human donor with classical Hodgkin lymphoma.

The chain employs TRBV5-1 and TRBJ2-1; TRBD2 agrees at 8 bases. There are 16 residues in the CDR3. CDR1 and CDR2 (germline): SGHRS, YFSETQ. V dropped 0 bases and J dropped 4; count of bases not matched to a gene: 6. The CDR3 nucleotides are TGCGCCAGCAGCTTGGCAGGGACTAGGTCGTACAATGAGCAGTTCTTC. Translated, it gives CASSLAGTRSYNEQFF.

This clone was seen a single time. The chain joins TRBV5-8 to TRBJ2-7, with 15 bases lining up with TRBD2. J lost 5 bases, V lost 4 bases, and 7 bases had no gene match. This CDR3 region has 16 residues. In germline, CDR1 is SGHTS, CDR2 YDEGEE. This CDR3 is CASSHGTSGRTNEQYF. The CDR3 nucleotides are TGTGCCAGCAGCCATGGGACTAGCGGGAGGACCAACGAGCAGTACTTC. Using reference TRBV5-8 and TRBJ2-7 for the parts outside the CDR3, the full variable domain is EAGVTQSPTHLIKTRGQQATLRCSPISGHTSVYWYQQALGLGLQFLLWYDEGEERNRGNFPPRFSGRQFPNYSSELNVNALELEDSALYLCASSHGTSGRTNEQYFGPGTRLTVT.

CDR3 protein: CASSATGNQPQHF. The CDR3 DNA reads TGCGCCAGCAGCGCGACAGGGAATCAGCCCCAGCATTTT. The V gene is TRBV5-1, the J gene TRBJ1-5; 7 bases map to TRBD1. This CDR3 is built from 13 residues. The germline V gene has CDR1 SGHRS and CDR2 YFSETQ. Losses at the gene ends were 4 bases for V and 4 bases for J; bases not matched to a gene: 2.

The genes are TRBV7-8 and TRBJ2-5; the D is unclear. Trimming removed 7 bases at V and 5 bases at J, with 5 bases between. The CDR3 loop spans 10 amino acids. Germline values: CDR1 SGHVS, CDR2 FQNEAQ. CDR3 loop: CASIRETQYF. The CDR3 DNA follows: TGTGCCAGCATTCGGGAGACCCAGTACTTC.

This chain joins TRBV11-2 and TRBJ2-7; no clear D. This CDR3 has 13 amino acids. Germline CDR1 reads SGHAT; CDR2 reads FQNNGV. The ends were cut back, 1 base at V and 2 bases at J, with 6 bases in the middle. For the CDR3, the DNA is TGTGCCAGCAGCTTAGGCGACCCCTACGAGCAGTACTTC. Translating it yields CASSLGDPYEQYF.

The chain carries TRBV7-2 and TRBJ2-1, with 8 positions matching TRBD1. Unmatched junction bases numbered 8, after V lost 1 base and J lost 9 bases. CDR1 and CDR2 (germline): SGHTA, FQGNSA. This CDR3 spans 15 amino acids. CDR3 nucleotide sequence: TGTGCCAGCAGCTTAGGGACAGGGAGGTTGGGTGAGCAGTTCTTC. This encodes CASSLGTGRLGEQFF.

The CDR3 DNA is TGTGCCAGCTCACTAAGAACCGGGACAGGGTTCTACAATGAGCAGTTCTTC. This sequence encodes CASSLRTGTGFYNEQFF. The chain uses TRBV18 and TRBJ2-1; 9 positions match TRBD1. V was clipped by 4 bases and J by 3 bases; unmatched bases: 10. The CDR3 extends over 17 amino acids. Germline V CDR1 and CDR2: KGHSH, LQKENI.

The chain links TRBV5-6 to TRBJ2-3; 13 bases align to TRBD2. The germline gives CDR1 SGHDT, CDR2 YYEEEE. There are 17 residues in the CDR3. V trimming: 4 bases; J trimming: 3 bases; junction bases outside the gene matches: 8. CDR3 sequence: CASSPTSGRMGTDTQYF. In DNA, the CDR3 is TGTGCCAGCAGCCCGACTAGCGGGAGGATGGGGACAGATACGCAGTATTTT.

The CDR3 DNA follows: TGCGCCAGCAGCTTGGACCAAGAGACCCAGTACTTC. Its translation: CASSLDQETQYF. This chain links TRBV5-1 with TRBJ2-5; D ambiguous. Germline CDR1 reads SGHRS; CDR2 reads YFSETQ. Between the trimmed V and J ends, which lost 0 bases and 0 bases, there was a span of 0 bases. The CDR3 is 12 amino acids.

V usage is TRBV6-6 and J usage is TRBJ2-7, with TRBD1 matching over 11 bases. Germline V lookup: CDR1 MNHNY, CDR2 SVGAGI (reference sequence). After removal of 6 bases from V and 6 bases from J, the junction contained 7 bases not matched to a gene. The CDR3 sequence is 14 residues long. CDR3 protein: CASSRTGGLGEQYF. The CDR3 DNA is TGTGCCAGCAGCCGGACAGGGGGCTTGGGCGAGCAGTACTTC.

On this clone itself: The junction differs from germline at one of its ends, possibly a read error. The chain employs TRBV11-2 and TRBJ2-3, with D perhaps matching TRBD2 (6 bases). The CDR3 consists of 14 residues. Germline assignment: CDR1 SGHAT and CDR2 FQNNGV. This CDR3 reads CASSIWRAADMQYF. The CDR3, as DNA: TGTGCCAGCAGCATCTGGAGGGCCGCAGATATGCAGTATTTT.

This rearrangement joins TRBV18 to TRBJ1-5; the D is unclear. This CDR3 has 15 amino acids. CDR1 KGHSH and CDR2 LQKENI come from the germline V gene. V lost 2 bases, J lost 2 bases, and 10 bases lay in between. The CDR3 sequence is CASSPGSGGNQPQHF. CDR3 sequence (DNA): TGTGCCAGCTCACCAGGCAGCGGTGGCAATCAGCCCCAGCATTTT. The whole variable domain, filled in from reference TRBV18 and TRBJ1-5, reads NAGVMQNPRHLVRRRGQEARLRCSPMKGHSHVYWYRQLPEEGLKFMVYLQKENIIDESGMPKERFSAEFPKEGPSILRIQQVVRGDSAAYFCASSPGSGGNQPQHFGDGTRLSIL.

The J gene is TRBJ2-7, the V gene TRBV6-1; possible D gene TRBD2, 5 bases. Germline V CDR1 and CDR2: MNHNS, SASEGT. Trimming left V 7 bases short and J 6 bases short, with 13 bases between. This CDR3 has 12 residues. The CDR3 region has the DNA TGTGCCAGCACGCGGGCCGGTGGCGAGCAGTACTTC. Translated: CASTRAGGEQYF.

The chain uses TRBV2 and TRBJ2-7; 9 bases align to TRBD2. The CDR3 has 16 amino acids. The junction had 12 bases not matched to a gene; V was cut back by 2 bases and J by 7 bases. Germline CDR1 SNHLY, CDR2 FYNNEI. The CDR3, as DNA: TGTGCCAGCAGTGAAATTTCAGGGACTAGCAGAGGGGAGCAGTACTTC. This translates into CASSEISGTSRGEQYF. Using reference TRBV2 and TRBJ2-7 for the parts outside the CDR3, the full variable domain is EPEVTQTPSHQVTQMGQEVILRCVPISNHLYFYWYRQILGQKVEFLVSFYNNEISEKSEIFDDQFSVERPDGSNFTLKIRSTKLEDSAMYFCASSEISGTSRGEQYFGPGTRLTVT.

The chain recombines TRBV19 with TRBJ2-3, with 13 bases identical to TRBD2. Germline-derived CDR1 and CDR2 are LNHDA and SQIVND (reference sequence). The CDR3 loop spans 24 amino acids. Germline trimming cut 8 bases from V and 1 base from J; bases unmatched to any gene: 30. DNA for the CDR3: TGTGCCAGTCCCAAGGGGGGGGACAGGGAGTTACTAGCGGGAGGGCCCTCGGGCACAGATACGCAGTATTTT. Its protein product is CASPKGGDRELLAGGPSGTDTQYF.